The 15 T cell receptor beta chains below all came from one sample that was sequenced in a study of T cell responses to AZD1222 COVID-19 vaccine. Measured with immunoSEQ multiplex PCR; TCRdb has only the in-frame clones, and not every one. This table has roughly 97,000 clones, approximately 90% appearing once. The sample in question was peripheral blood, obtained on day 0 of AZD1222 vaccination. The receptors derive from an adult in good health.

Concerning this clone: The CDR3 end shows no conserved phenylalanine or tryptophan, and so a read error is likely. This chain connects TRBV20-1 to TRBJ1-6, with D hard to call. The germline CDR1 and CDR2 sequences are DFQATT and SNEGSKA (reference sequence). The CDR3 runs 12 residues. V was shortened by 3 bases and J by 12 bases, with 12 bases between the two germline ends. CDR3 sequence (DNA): TGCAGTGCTAGTGTCGGGAGTGGACCCCTCCACCTT. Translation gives CSASVGSGPLHL.

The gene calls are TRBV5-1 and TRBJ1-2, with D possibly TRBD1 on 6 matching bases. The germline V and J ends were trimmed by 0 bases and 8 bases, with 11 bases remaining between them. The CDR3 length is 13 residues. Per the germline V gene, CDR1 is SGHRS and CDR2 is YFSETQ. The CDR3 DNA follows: TGCGCCAGCAGCTTGGGACCGCAGGGGGGCTACACCTTC. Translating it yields CASSLGPQGGYTF.

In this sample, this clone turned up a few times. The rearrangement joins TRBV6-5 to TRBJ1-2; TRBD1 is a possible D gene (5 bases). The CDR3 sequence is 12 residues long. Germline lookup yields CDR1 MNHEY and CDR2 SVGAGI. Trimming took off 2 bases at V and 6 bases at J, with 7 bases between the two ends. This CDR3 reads CASSYKGNGYTF. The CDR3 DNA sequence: TGTGCCAGCAGTTACAAGGGGAATGGCTACACCTTC.

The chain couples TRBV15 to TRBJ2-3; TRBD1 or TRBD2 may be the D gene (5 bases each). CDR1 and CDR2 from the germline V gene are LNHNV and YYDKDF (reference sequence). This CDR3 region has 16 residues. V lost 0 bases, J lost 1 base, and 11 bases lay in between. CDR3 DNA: TGTGCCACCAGCAGAGATGGGGGTTTGGGCACAGATACGCAGTATTTT. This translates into CATSRDGGLGTDTQYF.

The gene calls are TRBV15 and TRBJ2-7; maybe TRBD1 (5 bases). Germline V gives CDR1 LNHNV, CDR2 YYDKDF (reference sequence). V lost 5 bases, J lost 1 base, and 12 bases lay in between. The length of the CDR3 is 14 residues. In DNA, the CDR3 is TGTGCCACCAGCGGGGCAGGGATGTCCTACGAGCAGTACTTC. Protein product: CATSGAGMSYEQYF.

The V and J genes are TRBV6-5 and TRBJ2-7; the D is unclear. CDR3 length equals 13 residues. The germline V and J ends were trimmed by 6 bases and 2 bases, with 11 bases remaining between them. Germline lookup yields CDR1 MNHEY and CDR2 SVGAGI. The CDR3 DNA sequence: TGTGCCAGCAGCTCCCGGCCAGCCTACGAGCAGTACTTC. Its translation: CASSSRPAYEQYF.

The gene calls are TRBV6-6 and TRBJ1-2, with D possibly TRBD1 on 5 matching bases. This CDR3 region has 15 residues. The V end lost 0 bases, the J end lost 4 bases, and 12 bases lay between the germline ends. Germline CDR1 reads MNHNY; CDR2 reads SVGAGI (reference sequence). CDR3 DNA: TGTGCCAGCAGTTACTCGCCAGGGCAGGGCTATGGCTACACCTTC. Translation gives CASSYSPGQGYGYTF.

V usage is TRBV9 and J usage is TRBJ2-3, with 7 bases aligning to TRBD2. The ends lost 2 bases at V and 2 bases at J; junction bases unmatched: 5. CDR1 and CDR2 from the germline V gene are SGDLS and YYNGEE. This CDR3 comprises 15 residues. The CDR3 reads CASSVRDYFTDTQYF. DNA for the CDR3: TGTGCCAGCAGCGTTCGGGACTACTTCACAGATACGCAGTATTTT.

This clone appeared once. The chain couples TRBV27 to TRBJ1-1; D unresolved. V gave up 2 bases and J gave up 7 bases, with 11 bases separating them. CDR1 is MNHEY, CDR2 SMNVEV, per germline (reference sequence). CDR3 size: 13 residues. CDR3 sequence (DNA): TGTGCCAGCAGTTTACCCTCAAGGAATGAAGCTTTCTTT. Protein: CASSLPSRNEAFF.

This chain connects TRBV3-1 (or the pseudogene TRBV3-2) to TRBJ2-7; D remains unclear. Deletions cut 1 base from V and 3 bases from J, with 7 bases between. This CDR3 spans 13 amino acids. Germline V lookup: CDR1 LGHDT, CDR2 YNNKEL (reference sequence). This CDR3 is CASSQALNYEQYF. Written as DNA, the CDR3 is TGTGCCAGCAGCCAAGCGCTAAACTACGAGCAGTACTTC.

The CDR3 here is CASRPAGSSPLHF. CDR3 in DNA: TGTGCCAGTAGGCCCGCGGGGAGTTCACCCCTCCACTTT. This chain joins TRBV19 and TRBJ1-6; D unresolved. The length of the CDR3 is 13 residues. Trimming left V 6 bases short and J 9 bases short, with 12 bases between. CDR1 is LNHDA, CDR2 SQIVND, per germline (reference sequence).

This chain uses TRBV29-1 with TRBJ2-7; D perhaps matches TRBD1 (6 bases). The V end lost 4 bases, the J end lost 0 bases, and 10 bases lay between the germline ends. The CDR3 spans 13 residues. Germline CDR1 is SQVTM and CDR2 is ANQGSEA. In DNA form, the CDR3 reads TGCAGCGTTGGGGACACTACCTCCTACGAGCAGTACTTC. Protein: CSVGDTTSYEQYF.

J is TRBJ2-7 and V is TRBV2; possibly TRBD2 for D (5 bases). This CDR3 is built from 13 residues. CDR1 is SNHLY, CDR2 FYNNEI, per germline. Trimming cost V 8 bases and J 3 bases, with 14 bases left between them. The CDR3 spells CASGLLKFYEQYF. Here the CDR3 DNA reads TGTGCCAGCGGACTCCTTAAGTTCTACGAGCAGTACTTC.

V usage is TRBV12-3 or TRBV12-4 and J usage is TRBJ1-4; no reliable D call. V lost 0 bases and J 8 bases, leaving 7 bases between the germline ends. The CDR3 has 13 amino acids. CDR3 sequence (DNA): TGTGCCAGCAGTTTAGCTACAAGCGAAAAACTGTTTTTT. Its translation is CASSLATSEKLFF.

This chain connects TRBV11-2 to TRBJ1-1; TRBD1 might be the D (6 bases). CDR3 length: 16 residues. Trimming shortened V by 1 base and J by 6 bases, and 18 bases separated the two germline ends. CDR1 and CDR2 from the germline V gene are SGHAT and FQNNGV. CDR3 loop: CASSLGKWGPPSEAFF. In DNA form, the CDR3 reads TGTGCCAGCAGCTTAGGGAAGTGGGGGCCCCCGTCTGAAGCTTTCTTT. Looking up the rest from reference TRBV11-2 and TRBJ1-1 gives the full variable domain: EAGVAQSPRYKIIEKRQSVAFWCNPISGHATLYWYQQILGQGPKLLIQFQNNGVVDDSQLPKDRFSAERLKGVDSTLKIQPAKLEDSAVYLCASSLGKWGPPSEAFFGQGTRLTVV.